A selection of T cell receptor beta chains follows, all from one sample in a study of identical twins. MiXCR, run by TCRdb on the 5' RACE reads, gives a single entry per CDR3 protein. Among about 530,000 distinct CDR3 sequences, 20% to 25% were seen once, and the ten largest hold approximately 0.52%. This sample also appeared in a second study, on yellow fever vaccine responses in identical twins.

The sample taken for sequencing was CD4+ T cells sorted from blood. These receptors were taken from a woman aged 18-29 years in good health. Each CDR3 is given with its conserved first and last residue. A D gene is named only where the DNA matches it firmly. Part of the rows lack a size; the others show once, few, many or a class for expanded clones.

NA	TRBV5-1	few	TRBJ2-7	CASSFRGAVYEQYF	TGCGCCAGCAGCTTTAGAGGGGCAGTCTACGAGCAGTACTTC
NA	TRBV5-1	NA	TRBJ1-1	CASSLDRVAAFF	TGCGCCAGCAGCTTGGACAGGGTAGCGGCTTTCTTT
TRBD1	TRBV2	few	TRBJ2-3	CASDRVSTDTQYF	TGTGCCAGTGACAGGGTGAGCACAGATACGCAGTATTTT
NA	TRBV3-1	many	TRBJ1-1	CASSRLTGNTEAFF	TGTGCCAGCAGCCGTCTGACGGGAAACACTGAAGCTTTCTTT
NA	TRBV5-1	few	TRBJ2-1	CASSLEGQTPTNEQFF	TGCGCCAGCAGCTTGGAAGGACAGACCCCTACTAATGAGCAGTTCTTC
TRBD2	TRBV5-1	NA	TRBJ2-1	CASSLVWLAGGISYNEQFF	TGCGCCAGCAGCTTGGTTTGGCTAGCGGGAGGTATCTCCTACAATGAGCAGTTCTTC
TRBD2	TRBV5-1	few	TRBJ2-1	CASSLAGLAGVVDEQFF	TGCGCCAGCAGCTTGGCCGGTCTAGCGGGAGTTGTCGATGAGCAGTTCTTC
NA	TRBV20-1	NA	TRBJ2-3	CSARFAESTDTQYF	TGCAGTGCTAGATTCGCGGAAAGCACAGATACGCAGTATTTT
NA	TRBV3-1	many	TRBJ2-1	CASSQDRGNEQFF	TGTGCCAGCAGCCAAGATCGAGGAAATGAGCAGTTCTTC
NA	TRBV2	few	TRBJ2-1	CASTLRGLGGNEQFF	TGTGCCAGCACCCTCCGAGGGCTAGGGGGCAATGAGCAGTTCTTC
NA	TRBV12-3/TRBV12-4	NA	TRBJ2-2	CASSLAGNGELFF	TGTGCCAGCAGTTTAGCCGGGAACGGGGAGCTGTTTTTT
NA	TRBV5-1	NA	TRBJ2-3	CASNLAGSTDTQYF	TGCGCCAGCAATTTGGCGGGGAGCACAGATACGCAGTATTTT
TRBD1	TRBV4-1	NA	TRBJ1-1	CASSPREGAPNEAFF	TGCGCCAGCAGCCCACGGGAGGGGGCGCCTAATGAGGCTTTCTTT
TRBD2	TRBV20-1	once	TRBJ2-1	CCARGMAGGSFYNEQFF	TGCTGCGCTAGAGGCATGGCGGGAGGTTCTTTCTACAATGAGCAGTTCTTC
NA	TRBV2	NA	TRBJ2-1	CARWAWAESF	TGTGCCAGGTGGGCCTGGGCCGAGTCCTTC
TRBD1	TRBV12-3/TRBV12-4	NA	TRBJ1-6	CASSLRGRDRDSPLHF	TGTGCCAGCAGTTTAAGGGGGCGGGACAGGGATTCACCCCTCCACTTT
NA	TRBV11-1	NA	TRBJ1-1	CASSLAFWGLNTEAFF	TGTGCCAGCAGCTTAGCGTTCTGGGGCTTGAACACTGAAGCTTTCTTT
NA	TRBV28	NA	TRBJ2-5	CASSLSRETQYF	TGCGCCAGCAGCTTGTCCCGGGAGACCCAGTACTTC
TRBD2	TRBV20-1	few	TRBJ2-3	CSAPPLSLAGAGDTQYF	TGCAGTGCTCCTCCCCTCTCCCTAGCGGGAGCGGGGGATACGCAGTATTTT
NA	TRBV7-9	few	TRBJ2-5	CASSLGLGAGAAF	TGTGCCAGCAGCTTAGGACTGGGGGCAGGCGCCGCCTTC
NA	TRBV24-1	NA	TRBJ2-2	CATSDHPRLSEANTGELFF	TGTGCCACCAGTGATCACCCCCGTCTCTCGGAAGCGAACACCGGGGAGCTGTTTTTT
TRBD1	TRBV7-8	NA	TRBJ2-2	CASSQDRVRTGELFF	TGTGCCAGCAGCCAAGACAGGGTACGGACCGGGGAGCTGTTTTTT
NA	TRBV28	once	TRBJ2-7	CASSRPRQGRLSYEQYF	TGTGCCAGCAGCCGTCCCCGGCAGGGGAGACTCTCCTACGAGCAGTACTTC
TRBD2	TRBV5-1	NA	TRBJ2-3	CASGTSGRWDTQYF	TGCGCCAGCGGGACTAGCGGGAGGTGGGATACGCAGTATTTT
TRBD1	TRBV6-1	NA	TRBJ2-5	CASRSLRDRGPLQETQYF	TGTGCCAGCAGATCTCTCCGGGACAGGGGGCCGTTGCAAGAGACCCAGTACTTC
NA	TRBV4-1	NA	TRBJ1-1	CASSLTIVLEAFF	TGCGCCAGCAGCCTAACCATAGTACTTGAAGCTTTCTTT
NA	TRBV4-1	few	TRBJ2-1	CASSPIGLPSNEQFF	TGCGCCAGCAGCCCCATAGGCCTACCGAGCAATGAGCAGTTCTTC
NA	TRBV14	NA	TRBJ2-2	CASSPRPDPRAGELFF	TGTGCCAGCAGCCCCAGACCCGACCCCAGAGCCGGGGAGCTGTTTTTT